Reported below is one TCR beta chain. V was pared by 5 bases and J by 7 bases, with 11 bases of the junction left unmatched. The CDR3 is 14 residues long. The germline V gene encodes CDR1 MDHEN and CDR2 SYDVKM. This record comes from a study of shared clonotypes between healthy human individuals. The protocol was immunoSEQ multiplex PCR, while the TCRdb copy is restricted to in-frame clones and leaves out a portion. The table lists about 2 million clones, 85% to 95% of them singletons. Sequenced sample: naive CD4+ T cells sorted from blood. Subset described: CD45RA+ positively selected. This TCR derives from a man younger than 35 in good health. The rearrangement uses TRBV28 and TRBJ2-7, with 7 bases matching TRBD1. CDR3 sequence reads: CASSTPSLDREQYF. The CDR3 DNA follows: TGTGCCAGCAGTACTCCCTCCCTGGACAGGGAGCAGTACTTC.